The 8 T cell receptor beta chains reported below all come from one sample, sequenced in a study of OX40 agonist ivuxolimab in advanced cancers. To prepare the library, the immunoSEQ multiplex PCR assay was applied. What TCRdb holds here is the immuneACCESS table cut down to in-frame rearrangements. Part of the clones is not present; checked against another copy, under half of the missing clones reflect an unresolved V gene, and the others are unexplained. The sample records roughly 37,000 clones, 70% to 80% of which are singletons. Roughly 18% of the sample rests with the top ten. Sequencing used CD4+ or CD8+ T cells sorted from blood, obtained in a trial of the OX40 agonist ivuxolimab. Receptors were obtained from an adult with an advanced solid tumor such as melanoma, head and neck, liver or kidney cancer.

This clone was detected a few times. V gene TRBV18 combines with J gene TRBJ1-2, with 10 positions matching TRBD1. The CDR3 is 15 residues long. Germline loops: CDR1 KGHSH, CDR2 LQKENI. J lost 6 bases, V lost 3 bases, and 7 bases had no gene match. CDR3 residues: CASSPPPGQGNGYTF. Here the CDR3 DNA reads TGTGCCAGCTCACCCCCTCCGGGACAGGGGAATGGCTACACCTTC. Full variable domain (rest looked up from reference TRBV18 and TRBJ1-2): NAGVMQNPRHLVRRRGQEARLRCSPMKGHSHVYWYRQLPEEGLKFMVYLQKENIIDESGMPKERFSAEFPKEGPSILRIQQVVRGDSAAYFCASSPPPGQGNGYTFGSGTRLTVV.

The rearrangement uses TRBV19 and TRBJ1-1; D gene uncertain. Germline CDR1 LNHDA, CDR2 SQIVND (reference sequence). Between the trimmed V and J ends, which lost 5 bases and 1 base, there was a span of 11 bases. The CDR3 is 14 amino acids. The CDR3 DNA reads as TGTGCCAGTAGTCCGACGCGAAAGAACACTGAAGCTTTCTTT. This sequence encodes CASSPTRKNTEAFF.

The rearrangement joins TRBV18 to TRBJ1-1, with D possibly matching TRBD1 (6 bases). Germline CDR1 and CDR2: KGHSH and LQKENI. CDR3 length: 13 amino acids. Trimming took 3 bases from V and 5 from J, leaving 10 bases between them. CDR3 residues: CASSPQGPTEAFF. DNA for the CDR3: TGTGCCAGCTCACCCCAGGGGCCGACTGAAGCTTTCTTT.

V is TRBV30 and J is TRBJ1-5; D possibly corresponds to TRBD1 (5 bases). The CDR3 loop spans 16 amino acids. Trimming cost V 4 bases and J 2 bases, with 18 bases left between them. Germline V gene sequence: CDR1 GTSNPN, CDR2 SVGIG (reference sequence). CDR3 bases: TGTGCCTGGACAATGGCGGGGCGTGGGGGCAATCAGCCCCAGCATTTT. Amino acids: CAWTMAGRGGNQPQHF.

The gene calls are TRBV6-6 and TRBJ1-2; D gene unclear. This CDR3 contains 15 residues. Trimming took 0 bases from V and 6 from J, leaving 14 bases between them. The germline CDR1 and CDR2 sequences are MNHNY and SVGAGI (reference sequence). The CDR3 sequence is CASSYSTGRTNGYTF. CDR3 DNA sequence: TGTGCCAGCAGTTACTCCACTGGACGGACGAATGGCTACACCTTC.

This clone was detected a few times. The chain combines TRBV6-1 with TRBJ1-1; D is uncertain. The CDR3 consists of 15 residues. V lost 8 bases and J lost 5, with 21 bases in between. CDR1 is MNHNS, CDR2 SASEGT, per germline. The CDR3 DNA reads TGTGCCAGCGAGGACCCCCAGTTGGGGAGGACTGAAGCTTTCTTT. It translates to CASEDPQLGRTEAFF.

The rearrangement uses TRBV18 and TRBJ2-1; perhaps D is TRBD1 or TRBD2 (5 bases each). The V gene lost 4 bases and the J gene lost 5 bases, with 15 bases spanning the gap. Per germline, CDR1 KGHSH and CDR2 LQKENI. The CDR3 sequence is 15 residues long. The CDR3 DNA reads as TGTGCCAGCTCACTGGCCGGGACGGGCAACAATGAGCAGTTCTTC. This gives the protein CASSLAGTGNNEQFF.

There are a few counts of this clone. The chain links TRBV6-5 to TRBJ2-7; D is perhaps TRBD2 (5 bases). The CDR3 extends over 12 amino acids. V dropped 7 bases and J dropped 6 bases, with 13 bases sitting between them. CDR1 MNHEY and CDR2 SVGAGI come from the germline V gene. The CDR3 here is CASNQASGEQYF. The CDR3 DNA is TGTGCCAGCAACCAAGCGAGCGGCGAGCAGTACTTC.